The T cell receptor (beta chain) under discussion was sequenced for a study of cytomegalovirus exposure and HLA in healthy donors. Study-wide results and limits: Rates of TCR association differed by HLA locus in a later analysis, with DRB1 highest and HLA-C lowest.

PCR was performed using 60 Vbeta and 13 Jbeta primers. The data were produced by immunoSEQ multiplex PCR, yet TCRdb's version contains in-frame clones alone and is incomplete. The table has about 50,000 clones, 81% seen once; the top ten hold around 2.5%. The germline V gene encodes CDR1 LNHDA and CDR2 SQIVND (reference sequence). Trimming removed 5 bases at V and 4 bases at J, with 8 bases between. This CDR3 has 12 residues. A note on this clone: Its antigen remains unidentified.

Sequenced input: PBMCs. This TCR was sampled from a boy aged 5-17 years in good health and CMV-seropositive. The chain employs TRBV19 and TRBJ1-2, with D possibly matching TRBD1 (6 bases). The CDR3 here is CASSSTGYGYTF. As DNA, the CDR3 is TGTGCCAGTAGTTCGACAGGCTATGGCTACACCTTC.